This TCR beta chain comes out of a study of blood T cell repertoires in COVID-19. Background on the study: COVID-19 samples, acute and convalescent, were from the United States, Italy and Spain. T cells, B-cell-depleted T cells, or PBMCs supplied cDNA or gDNA.

The CDR3 is 13 amino acids. V dropped 5 bases and J dropped 2 bases, with 10 bases sitting between them. The germline gives CDR1 SGHVS, CDR2 FQNEAQ. Authors' data handling: Cell counts per sample came from amplifying reference gene primers. TCRdb's copy holds only in-frame clones and misses some; the assay was immunoSEQ multiplex PCR. That table supplies the V and J calls and clone size; D and trimming were determined from the DNA. The sample has about 200,000 clones; about three quarters are singletons. The source material was peripheral blood. This chain joins TRBV7-8 and TRBJ2-7, with a weak D call TRBD2 (5 bases). The source of this sequence is a woman in her 70s with acute or convalescent COVID-19. The CDR3 DNA is TGTGCCAGCAGCCCGAGCGGACCCTACGAGCAGTACTTC. Translating gives CASSPSGPYEQYF.